This TCR beta chain is from a study of T cells in women clearing cervical HPV infection. This CDR3 contains 14 residues. Germline loops: CDR1 SGHRS, CDR2 YFSETQ. Deletions cut 0 bases from V and 0 bases from J, with 6 bases between. General study results and limits: TRBV6-7 abundance was lower in cases than controls (around 0.1% versus 0.15%).

As to this clone: The antigen remains unidentified. The CDR3 end falls 3 residues outside the read, so it is completed with the germline J gene.

Profiled with immunoSEQ multiplex PCR; TCRdb holds only in-frame clones, not every one. The sample is made up of around 44,000 clones, and the top ten hold 7% to 9.5% of it. Sequenced input: blood buffy coat. The gene calls are TRBV5-1 and TRBJ1-1; a possible D gene is TRBD1 (5 bases). This receptor was obtained from a woman aged 18-70 years with a cervical HPV16 infection that either progressed to CIN3+ or cleared (not recorded which). CDR3 DNA (partial): TGCGCCAGCAGCTTGGGCAGGGTGAACACTGAA. The encoded protein is CASSLGRVNTE. The full CDR3 sequence reads CASSLGRVNTEAFF.